This T cell receptor (beta chain) was sequenced in a study of T cell responses to AZD1222 COVID-19 vaccine. Study-level points and caveats: Females made up more of the donors, who were largely white British, and clonal diversity may have come out too low. Sampling captured repertoires only after the peak T cell response.

The CDR3 has 16 amino acids. V shed 4 bases, J shed 7 bases, and the junction held 15 bases outside the gene matches. Per germline, CDR1 SGDLS and CDR2 YYNGEE. Assay: immunoSEQ multiplex PCR; the TCRdb copy retains only in-frame clones and omits some. The sample carries approximately 100,000 clones, 85% to 90% recorded once. Worth noting for this clone: Its target is not known.

Here the sequenced sample was peripheral blood, taken on day 0 of AZD1222 vaccination. This chain uses TRBV9 with TRBJ1-2; 8 nucleotides align to TRBD1. The sequence came from an adult in good health. The CDR3 sequence is CASSPTGGRGLGGYTF. CDR3 in DNA: TGTGCCAGCAGCCCCACGGGGGGCAGGGGGCTGGGTGGCTACACCTTC. Filled out from reference TRBV9 and TRBJ1-2, the complete variable domain reads DSGVTQTPKHLITATGQRVTLRCSPRSGDLSVYWYQQSLDQGLQFLIQYYNGEERAKGNILERFSAQQFPDLHSELNLSSLELGDSALYFCASSPTGGRGLGGYTFGSGTRLTVV.